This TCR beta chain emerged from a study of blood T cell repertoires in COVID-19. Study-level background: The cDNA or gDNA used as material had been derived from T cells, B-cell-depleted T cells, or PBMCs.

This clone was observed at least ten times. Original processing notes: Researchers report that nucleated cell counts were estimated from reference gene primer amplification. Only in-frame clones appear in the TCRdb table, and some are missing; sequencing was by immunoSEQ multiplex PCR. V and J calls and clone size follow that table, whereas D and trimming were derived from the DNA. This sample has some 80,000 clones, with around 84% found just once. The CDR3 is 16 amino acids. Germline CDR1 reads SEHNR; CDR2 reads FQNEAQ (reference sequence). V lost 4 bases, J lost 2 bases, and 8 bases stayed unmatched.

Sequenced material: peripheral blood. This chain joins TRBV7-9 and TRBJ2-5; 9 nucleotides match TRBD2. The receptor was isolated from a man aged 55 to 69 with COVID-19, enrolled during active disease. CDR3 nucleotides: TGTGCCAGCAGCTCTATGGTGCGGGGGGGTCAAGAGACCCAGTACTTC. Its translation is CASSSMVRGGQETQYF.